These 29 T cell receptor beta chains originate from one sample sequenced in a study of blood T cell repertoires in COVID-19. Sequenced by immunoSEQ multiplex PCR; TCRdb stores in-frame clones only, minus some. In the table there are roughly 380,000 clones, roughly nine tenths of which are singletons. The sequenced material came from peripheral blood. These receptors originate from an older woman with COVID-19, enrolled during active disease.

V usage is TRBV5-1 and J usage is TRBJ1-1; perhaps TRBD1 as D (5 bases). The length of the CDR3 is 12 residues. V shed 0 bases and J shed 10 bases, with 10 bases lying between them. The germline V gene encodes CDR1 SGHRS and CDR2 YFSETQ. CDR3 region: CASSLDPGRAFF. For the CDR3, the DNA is TGCGCCAGCAGCTTGGATCCAGGGCGAGCTTTCTTT.

For the CDR3, the DNA is TGTGCCAGCAGCCAAGAAACCCTAGCGGGGGGGTTGGGAGAGACCCAGTACTTC. As protein: CASSQETLAGGLGETQYF. The chain recombines TRBV4-2 with TRBJ2-5; the match to TRBD2 covers 12 bases. CDR1 is LGHNA, CDR2 YNFKEQ, per germline. Losses at the gene ends were 0 bases for V and 4 bases for J; bases not matched to a gene: 9. There are 18 residues in the CDR3.

The CDR3 sequence: CASSPMGGNTEAFF. Here the CDR3 DNA reads TGTGCCAGCTCACCCATGGGGGGGAACACTGAAGCTTTCTTT. The gene calls are TRBV18 and TRBJ1-1; perhaps TRBD1 as D (5 bases). CDR1 is KGHSH and CDR2 is LQKENI in the germline V gene. V lost 3 bases and J lost 1, with 9 bases in between. The CDR3 spans 14 residues.

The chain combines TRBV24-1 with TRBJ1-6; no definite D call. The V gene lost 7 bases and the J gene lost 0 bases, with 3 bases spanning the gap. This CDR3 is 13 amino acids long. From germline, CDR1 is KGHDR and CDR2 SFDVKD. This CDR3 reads CATRSSYNSPLHF. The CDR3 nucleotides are TGTGCCACCAGGAGCTCCTATAATTCACCCCTCCACTTT.

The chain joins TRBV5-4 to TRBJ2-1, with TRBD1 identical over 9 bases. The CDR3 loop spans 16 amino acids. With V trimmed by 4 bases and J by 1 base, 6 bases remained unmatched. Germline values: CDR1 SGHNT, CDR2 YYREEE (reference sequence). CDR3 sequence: CASSPGGQGSYNEQFF. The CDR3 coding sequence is TGTGCCAGCAGCCCGGGGGGACAGGGTTCCTACAATGAGCAGTTCTTC.

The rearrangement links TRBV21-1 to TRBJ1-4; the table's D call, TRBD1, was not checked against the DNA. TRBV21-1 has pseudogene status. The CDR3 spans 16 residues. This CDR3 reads CASSKGVQGGGEKLFF. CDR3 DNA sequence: TGTGCCAGCAGCAAAGGGGTACAGGGTGGGGGTGAAAAACTGTTTTTT.

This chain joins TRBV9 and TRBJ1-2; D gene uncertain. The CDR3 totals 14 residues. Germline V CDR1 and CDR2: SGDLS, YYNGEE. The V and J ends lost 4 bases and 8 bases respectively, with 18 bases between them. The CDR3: CASSRYQAQTGYTF. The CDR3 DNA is TGTGCCAGCAGCCGATACCAGGCGCAGACAGGCTACACCTTC.

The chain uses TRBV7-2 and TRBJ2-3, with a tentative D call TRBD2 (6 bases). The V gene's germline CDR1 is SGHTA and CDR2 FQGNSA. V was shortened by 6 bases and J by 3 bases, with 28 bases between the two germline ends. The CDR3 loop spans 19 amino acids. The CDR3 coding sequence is TGTGCCAGCAGTTTAAAGCAGGGACTCCCAGCGAGAGGAACAGATACGCAGTATTTT. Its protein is CASSLKQGLPARGTDTQYF.

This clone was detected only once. The CDR3 protein is CASSPAAGGIYGYTF. As DNA, the CDR3 is TGTGCCAGCTCACCGGCGGCAGGGGGTATCTATGGCTACACCTTC. The V gene is TRBV18, the J gene TRBJ1-2, with TRBD1 matching over 7 bases. The V gene end was trimmed by 3 bases and the J gene end by 4 bases; junction bases not matched to a gene: 8. This CDR3 has 15 residues. Germline lookup yields CDR1 KGHSH and CDR2 LQKENI.

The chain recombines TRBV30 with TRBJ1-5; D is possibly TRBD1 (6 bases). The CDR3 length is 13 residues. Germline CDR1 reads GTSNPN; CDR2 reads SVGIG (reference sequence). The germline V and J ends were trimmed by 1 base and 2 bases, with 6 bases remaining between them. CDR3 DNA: TGTGCCTGGAGTGACAGGGGCAATCAGCCCCAGCATTTT. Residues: CAWSDRGNQPQHF.

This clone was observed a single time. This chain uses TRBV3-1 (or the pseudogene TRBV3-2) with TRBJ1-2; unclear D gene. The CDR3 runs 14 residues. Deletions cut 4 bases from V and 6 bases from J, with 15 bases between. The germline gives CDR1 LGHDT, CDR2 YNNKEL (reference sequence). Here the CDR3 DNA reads TGTGCCAGCAGCCGCCTGGGGAGGAATCATGGCTACACCTTC. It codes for CASSRLGRNHGYTF.

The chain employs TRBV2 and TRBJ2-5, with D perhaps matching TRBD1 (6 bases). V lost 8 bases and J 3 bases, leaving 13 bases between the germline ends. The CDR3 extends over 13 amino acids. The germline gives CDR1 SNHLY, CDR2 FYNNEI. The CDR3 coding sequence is TGTGCCAGCCACAGGGAATGGGAAGAGACCCAGTACTTC. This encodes CASHREWEETQYF.

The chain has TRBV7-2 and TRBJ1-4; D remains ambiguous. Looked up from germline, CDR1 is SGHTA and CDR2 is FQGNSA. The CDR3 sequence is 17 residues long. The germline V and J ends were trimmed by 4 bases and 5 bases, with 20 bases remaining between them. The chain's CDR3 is CASSSTSPSTFNEKLFF. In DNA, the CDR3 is TGTGCCAGCAGCTCCACCTCTCCTTCTACCTTCAATGAAAAACTGTTTTTT.

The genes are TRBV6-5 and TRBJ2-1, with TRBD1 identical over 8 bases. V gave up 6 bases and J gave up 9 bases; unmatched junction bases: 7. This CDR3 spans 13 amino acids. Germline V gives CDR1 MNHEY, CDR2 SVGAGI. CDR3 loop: CASRRTGLSEQFF. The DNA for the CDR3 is TGTGCCAGCAGACGGACAGGGCTGAGTGAGCAGTTCTTC.

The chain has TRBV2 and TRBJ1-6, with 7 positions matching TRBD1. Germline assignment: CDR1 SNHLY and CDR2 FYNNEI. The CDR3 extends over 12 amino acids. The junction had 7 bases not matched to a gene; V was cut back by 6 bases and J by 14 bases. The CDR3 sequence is CASSRLQGSLHF. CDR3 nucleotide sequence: TGTGCCAGCAGCCGATTACAGGGGTCCCTCCACTTT.

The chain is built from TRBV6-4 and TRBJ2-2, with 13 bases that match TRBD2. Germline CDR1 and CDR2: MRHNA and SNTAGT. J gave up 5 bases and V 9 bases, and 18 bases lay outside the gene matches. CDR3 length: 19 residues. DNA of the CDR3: TGTGCCAGACTGGGACTAGCGGGGCCAGAACCCTATGGGACCGGGGAGCTGTTTTTT. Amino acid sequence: CARLGLAGPEPYGTGELFF.

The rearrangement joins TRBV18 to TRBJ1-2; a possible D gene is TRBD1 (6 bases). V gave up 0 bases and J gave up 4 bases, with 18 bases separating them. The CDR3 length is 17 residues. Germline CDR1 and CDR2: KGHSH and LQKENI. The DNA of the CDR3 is TGTGCCAGCTCACCACCTACAGGGCAGGGCACAGGCTATGGCTACACCTTC. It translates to CASSPPTGQGTGYGYTF.

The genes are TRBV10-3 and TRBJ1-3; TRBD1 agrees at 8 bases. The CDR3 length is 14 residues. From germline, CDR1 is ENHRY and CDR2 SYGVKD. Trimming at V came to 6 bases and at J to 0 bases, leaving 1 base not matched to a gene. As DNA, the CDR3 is TGTGCCATCAGCGACAGGGGCTCTGGAAACACCATATATTTT. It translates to CAISDRGSGNTIYF.

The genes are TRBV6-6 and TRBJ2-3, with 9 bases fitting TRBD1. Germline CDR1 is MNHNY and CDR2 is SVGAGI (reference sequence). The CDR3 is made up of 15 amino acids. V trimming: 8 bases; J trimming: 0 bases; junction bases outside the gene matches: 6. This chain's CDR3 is CASADRGSSTDTQYF. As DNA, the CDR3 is TGTGCCAGCGCGGACAGGGGATCGAGCACAGATACGCAGTATTTT.

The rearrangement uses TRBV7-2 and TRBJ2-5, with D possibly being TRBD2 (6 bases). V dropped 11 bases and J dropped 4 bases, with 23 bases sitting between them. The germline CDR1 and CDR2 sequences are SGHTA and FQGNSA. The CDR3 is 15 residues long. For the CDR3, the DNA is TGTGCCGCCTTTTGGAGGGGCGCGTCGGGAGAGACCCAGTACTTC. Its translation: CAAFWRGASGETQYF.

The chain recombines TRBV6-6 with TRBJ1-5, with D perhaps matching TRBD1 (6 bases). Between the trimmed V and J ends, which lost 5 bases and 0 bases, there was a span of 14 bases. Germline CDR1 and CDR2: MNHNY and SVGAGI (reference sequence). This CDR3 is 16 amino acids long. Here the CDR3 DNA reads TGTGCCAGCAGTAGCCCGCAGGGGTATAGCAATCAGCCCCAGCATTTT. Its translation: CASSSPQGYSNQPQHF.

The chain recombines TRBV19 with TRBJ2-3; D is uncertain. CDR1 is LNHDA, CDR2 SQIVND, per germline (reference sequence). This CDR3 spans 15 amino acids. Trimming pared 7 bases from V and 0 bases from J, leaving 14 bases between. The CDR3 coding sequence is TGTGCCAGTACGGCCGGAGACTCTAGCACAGATACGCAGTATTTT. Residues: CASTAGDSSTDTQYF.

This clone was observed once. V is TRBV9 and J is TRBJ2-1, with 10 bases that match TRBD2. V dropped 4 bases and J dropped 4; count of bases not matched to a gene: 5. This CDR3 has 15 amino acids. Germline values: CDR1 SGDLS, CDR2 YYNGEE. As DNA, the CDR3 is TGTGCCAGCAGCCCACTAGCGGGGTATTACAATGAGCAGTTCTTC. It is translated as CASSPLAGYYNEQFF.

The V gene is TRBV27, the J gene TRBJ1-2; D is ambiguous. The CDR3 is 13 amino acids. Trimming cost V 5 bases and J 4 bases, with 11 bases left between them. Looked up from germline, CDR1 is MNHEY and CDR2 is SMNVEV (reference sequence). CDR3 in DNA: TGTGCCAGCAGTGTAGCCTCCTCCTATGGCTACACCTTC. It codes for CASSVASSYGYTF.

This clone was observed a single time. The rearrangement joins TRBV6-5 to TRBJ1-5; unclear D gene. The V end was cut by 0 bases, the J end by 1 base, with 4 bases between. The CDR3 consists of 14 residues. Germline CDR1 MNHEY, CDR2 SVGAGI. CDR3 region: CASSYSQSNQPQHF. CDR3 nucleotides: TGTGCCAGCAGTTACTCGCAGAGCAATCAGCCCCAGCATTTT.

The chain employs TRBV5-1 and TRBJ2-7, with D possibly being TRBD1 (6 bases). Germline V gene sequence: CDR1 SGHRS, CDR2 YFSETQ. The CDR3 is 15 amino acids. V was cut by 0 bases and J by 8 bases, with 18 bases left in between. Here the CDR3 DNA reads TGCGCCAGCAGCTTGGCCGGGGACATTGGAGCGCAGCAGTACTTC. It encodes CASSLAGDIGAQQYF.

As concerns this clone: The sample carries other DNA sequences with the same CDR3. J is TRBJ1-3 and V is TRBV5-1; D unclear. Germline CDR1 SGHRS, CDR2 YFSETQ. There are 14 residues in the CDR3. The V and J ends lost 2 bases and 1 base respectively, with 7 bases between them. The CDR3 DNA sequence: TGCGCCAGCAGCTTAGCCGGTTCTGGAAACACCATATATTTT. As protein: CASSLAGSGNTIYF.

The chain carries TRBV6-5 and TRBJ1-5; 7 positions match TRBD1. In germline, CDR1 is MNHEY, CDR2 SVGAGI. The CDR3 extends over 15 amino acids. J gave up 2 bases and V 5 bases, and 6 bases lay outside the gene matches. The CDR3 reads CASSLGGQGNQPQHF. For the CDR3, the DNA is TGTGCCAGCAGTCTTGGTGGACAGGGCAATCAGCCCCAGCATTTT.

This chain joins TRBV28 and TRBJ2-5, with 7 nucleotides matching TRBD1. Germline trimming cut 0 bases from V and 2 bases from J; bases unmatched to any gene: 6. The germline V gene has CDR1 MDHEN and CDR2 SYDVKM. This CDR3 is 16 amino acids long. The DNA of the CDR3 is TGTGCCAGCAGTTTATGGAGACAGGGAAAACAAGAGACCCAGTACTTC. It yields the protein CASSLWRQGKQETQYF.